This TCR beta chain was recovered during a study of T cells in Graves' hyperthyroidism and ophthalmopathy. TCR beta CDR3 region amplification was performed from RNA transcripts. HTBI primers were the set used in a first-round RT-PCR of the TCR CDR3. TCRdb itself ran the multiplex PCR reads through MiXCR, one entry per CDR3 protein. The sample has 600,000 or so distinct CDR3 sequences, 46% seen once; the top ten hold 8.2%. This clonotype was seen at least ten times. Its antigen is unidentified. Study results and caveats: Ophthalmopathy could be told apart from stable hyperthyroidism with a 13 V-J model. Most expanded thyroid clonotypes above 0.001 also appeared in blood.

The germline V gene has CDR1 ENHRY and CDR2 SYGVKD. The CDR3 loop spans 16 amino acids. The junction had 3 bases not matched to a gene; V was cut back by 4 bases and J by 2 bases. With a duration under 2 months, the hyperthyroidism was newly diagnosed in patients aged 18 to 65. Thyroid ultrasound, orbital computed tomography, clinical symptoms, and serum thyroxine and TRAb underpinned diagnoses. Sequences were obtained from peripheral blood or thyroid tissue (not recorded which). This clonotype was obtained from a woman under 30 with Graves' hyperthyroidism. The chain combines TRBV10-3 with TRBJ2-5; 14 positions agree with TRBD2. CDR3 in amino acids: CAISGGTSGGQETQYF. CDR3 nucleotide sequence: TGTGCCATCAGTGGAGGGACTAGCGGGGGACAAGAGACCCAGTACTTC.